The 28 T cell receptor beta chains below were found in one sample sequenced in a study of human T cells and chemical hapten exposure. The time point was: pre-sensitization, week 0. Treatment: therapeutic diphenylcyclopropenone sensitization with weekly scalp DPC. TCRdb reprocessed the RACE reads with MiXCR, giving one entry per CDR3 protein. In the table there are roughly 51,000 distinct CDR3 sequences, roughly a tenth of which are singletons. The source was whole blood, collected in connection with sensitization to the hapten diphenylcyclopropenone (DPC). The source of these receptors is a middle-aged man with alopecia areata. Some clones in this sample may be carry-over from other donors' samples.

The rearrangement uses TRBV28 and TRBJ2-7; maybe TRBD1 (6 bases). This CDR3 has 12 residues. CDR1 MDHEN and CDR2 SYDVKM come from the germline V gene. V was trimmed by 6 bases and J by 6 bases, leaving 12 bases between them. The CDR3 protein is CASSRTAPEQYF. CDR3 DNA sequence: TGTGCCAGCAGCCGGACAGCCCCCGAGCAGTACTTC. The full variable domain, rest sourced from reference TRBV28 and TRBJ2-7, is DVKVTQSSRYLVKRTGEKVFLECVQDMDHENMFWYRQDPGLGLRLIYFSYDVKMKEKGDIPEGYSVSREKKERFSLILESASTNQTSMYLCASSRTAPEQYFGPGTRLTVT.

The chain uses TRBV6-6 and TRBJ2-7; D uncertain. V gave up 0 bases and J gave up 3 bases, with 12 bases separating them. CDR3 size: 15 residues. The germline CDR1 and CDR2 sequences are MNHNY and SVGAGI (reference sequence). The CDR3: CASSYSGSADYEQYF. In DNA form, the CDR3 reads TGTGCCAGCAGTTACTCGGGTTCCGCCGACTACGAGCAGTACTTC.

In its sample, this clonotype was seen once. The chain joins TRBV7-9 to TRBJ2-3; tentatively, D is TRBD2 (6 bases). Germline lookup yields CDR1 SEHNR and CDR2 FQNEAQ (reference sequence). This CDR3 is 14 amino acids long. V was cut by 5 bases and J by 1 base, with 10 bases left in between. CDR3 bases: TGTGCCAGCAGCAGGAGGGGCGGCACAGATACGCAGTATTTT. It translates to CASSRRGGTDTQYF.

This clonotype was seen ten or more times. CDR3 bases: TGTGCCAGCAGTGGACCGGGACAGGGGGTTCGTGAAGCTTTCTTT. Amino acid sequence: CASSGPGQGVREAFF. The gene calls are TRBV27 and TRBJ1-1, with 11 positions matching TRBD1. The junction had 9 bases not matched to a gene; V was cut back by 5 bases and J by 7 bases. CDR1 is MNHEY, CDR2 SMNVEV, per germline (reference sequence). The CDR3 has 15 residues.

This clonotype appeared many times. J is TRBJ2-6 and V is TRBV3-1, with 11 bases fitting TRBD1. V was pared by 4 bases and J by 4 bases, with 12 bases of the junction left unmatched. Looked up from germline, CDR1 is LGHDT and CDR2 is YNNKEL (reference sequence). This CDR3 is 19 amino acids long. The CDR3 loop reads CASSPIVGQGASGANVLTF. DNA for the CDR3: TGTGCCAGCAGCCCTATTGTCGGACAGGGGGCGTCCGGGGCCAACGTCCTGACTTTC.

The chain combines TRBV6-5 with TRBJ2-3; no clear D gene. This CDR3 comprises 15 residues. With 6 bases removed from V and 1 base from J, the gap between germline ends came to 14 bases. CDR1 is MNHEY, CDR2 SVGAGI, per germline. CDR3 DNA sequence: TGTGCCAGCAGAAGCATTGGGAAACGCACAGATACGCAGTATTTT. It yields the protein CASRSIGKRTDTQYF.

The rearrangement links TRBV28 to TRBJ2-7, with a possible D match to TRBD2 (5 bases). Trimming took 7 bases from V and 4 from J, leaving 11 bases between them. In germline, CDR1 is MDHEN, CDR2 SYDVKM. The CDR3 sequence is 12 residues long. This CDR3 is CASTRTDYEQYF. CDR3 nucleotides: TGTGCCAGCACCCGGACTGATTACGAGCAGTACTTC.

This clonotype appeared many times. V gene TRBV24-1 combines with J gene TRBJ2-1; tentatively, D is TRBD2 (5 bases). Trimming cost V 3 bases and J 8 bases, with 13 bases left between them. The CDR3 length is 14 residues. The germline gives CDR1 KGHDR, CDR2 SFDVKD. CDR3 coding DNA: TGTGCCACCAGTGATGACGGGGTAGTATATGAGCAGTTCTTC. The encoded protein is CATSDDGVVYEQFF.

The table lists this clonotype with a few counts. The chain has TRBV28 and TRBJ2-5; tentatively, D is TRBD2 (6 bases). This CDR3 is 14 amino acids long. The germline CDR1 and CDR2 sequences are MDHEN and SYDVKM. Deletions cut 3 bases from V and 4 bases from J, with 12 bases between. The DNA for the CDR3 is TGTGCCAGCAGTTTCGGGAGTTTGGGAGAGACCCAGTACTTC. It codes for CASSFGSLGETQYF.

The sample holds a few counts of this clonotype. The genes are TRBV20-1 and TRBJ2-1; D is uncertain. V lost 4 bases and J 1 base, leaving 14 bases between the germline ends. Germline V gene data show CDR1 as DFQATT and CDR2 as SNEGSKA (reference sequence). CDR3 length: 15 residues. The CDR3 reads CSANSQIRSYNEQFF. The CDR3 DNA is TGCAGTGCTAATAGCCAAATAAGATCCTACAATGAGCAGTTCTTC.

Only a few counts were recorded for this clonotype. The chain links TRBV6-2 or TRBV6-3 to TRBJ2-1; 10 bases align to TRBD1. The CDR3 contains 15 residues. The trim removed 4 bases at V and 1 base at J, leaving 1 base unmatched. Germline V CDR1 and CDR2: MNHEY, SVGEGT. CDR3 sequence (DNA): TGTGCCAGCAGTTGGGGACAGGGGTCCTACAATGAGCAGTTCTTC. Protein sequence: CASSWGQGSYNEQFF.

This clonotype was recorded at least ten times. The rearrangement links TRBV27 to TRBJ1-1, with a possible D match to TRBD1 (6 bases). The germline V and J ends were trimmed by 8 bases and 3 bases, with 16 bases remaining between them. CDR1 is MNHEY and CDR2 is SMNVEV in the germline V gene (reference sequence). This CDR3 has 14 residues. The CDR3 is CASLRGGWDTEAFF. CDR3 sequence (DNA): TGTGCCAGCCTTAGGGGGGGATGGGACACTGAAGCTTTCTTT.

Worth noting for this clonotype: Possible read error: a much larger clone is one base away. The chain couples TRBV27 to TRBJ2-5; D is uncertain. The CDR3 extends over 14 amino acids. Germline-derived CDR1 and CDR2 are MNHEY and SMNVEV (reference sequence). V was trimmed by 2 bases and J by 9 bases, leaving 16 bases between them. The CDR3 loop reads CASSLRQWHGSQYF. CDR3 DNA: TGTGCCAGCAGTTTAAGGCAGTGGCATGGGTCCCAGTACTTC.

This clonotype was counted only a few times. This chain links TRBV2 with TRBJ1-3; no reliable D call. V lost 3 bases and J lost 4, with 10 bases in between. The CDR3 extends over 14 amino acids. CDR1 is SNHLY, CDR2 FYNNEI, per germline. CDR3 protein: CASSDQARGNTIYF. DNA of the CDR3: TGTGCCAGCAGTGATCAAGCCCGGGGAAACACCATATATTTT.

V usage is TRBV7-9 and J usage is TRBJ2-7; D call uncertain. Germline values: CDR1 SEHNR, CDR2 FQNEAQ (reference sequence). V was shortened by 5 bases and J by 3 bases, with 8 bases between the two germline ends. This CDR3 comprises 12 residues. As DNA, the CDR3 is TGTGCCAGCAGCCTGAACGACTACGAGCAGTACTTC. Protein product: CASSLNDYEQYF.

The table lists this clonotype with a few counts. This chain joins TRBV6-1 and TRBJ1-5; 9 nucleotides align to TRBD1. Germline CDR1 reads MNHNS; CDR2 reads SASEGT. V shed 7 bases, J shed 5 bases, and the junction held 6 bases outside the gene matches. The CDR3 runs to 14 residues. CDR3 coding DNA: TGTGCCAGCACCGCTAGGACAGGGGATCAGCCCCAGCATTTT. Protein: CASTARTGDQPQHF.

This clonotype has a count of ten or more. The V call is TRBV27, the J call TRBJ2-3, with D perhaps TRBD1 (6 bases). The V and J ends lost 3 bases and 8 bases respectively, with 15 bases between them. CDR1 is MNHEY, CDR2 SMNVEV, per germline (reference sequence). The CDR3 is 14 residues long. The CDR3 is CASSFGGPPVTQYF. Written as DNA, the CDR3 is TGTGCCAGCAGTTTTGGGGGCCCACCAGTTACGCAGTATTTT.

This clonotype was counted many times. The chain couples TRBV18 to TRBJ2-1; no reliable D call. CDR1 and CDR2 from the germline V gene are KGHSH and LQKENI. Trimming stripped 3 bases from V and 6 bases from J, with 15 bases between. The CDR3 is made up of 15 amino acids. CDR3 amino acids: CASSPRIVALNEQFF. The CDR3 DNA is TGTGCCAGCTCACCTCGAATTGTAGCACTCAATGAGCAGTTCTTC.

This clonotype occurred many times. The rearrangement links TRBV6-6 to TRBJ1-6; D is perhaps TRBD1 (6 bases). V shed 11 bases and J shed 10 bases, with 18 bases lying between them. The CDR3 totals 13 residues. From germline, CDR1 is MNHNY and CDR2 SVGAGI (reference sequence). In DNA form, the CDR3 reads TGTGCCGGGGCTCAACAGGGAGCCTCACCCCTCCACTTT. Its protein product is CAGAQQGASPLHF.

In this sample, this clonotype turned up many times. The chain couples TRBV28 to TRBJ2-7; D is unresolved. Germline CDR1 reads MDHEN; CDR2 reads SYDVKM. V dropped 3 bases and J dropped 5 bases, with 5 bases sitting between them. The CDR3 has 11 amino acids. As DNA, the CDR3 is TGTGCCAGCAGTTTGGGTCACGAGCAGTACTTC. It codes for CASSLGHEQYF. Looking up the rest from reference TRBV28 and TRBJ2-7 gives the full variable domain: DVKVTQSSRYLVKRTGEKVFLECVQDMDHENMFWYRQDPGLGLRLIYFSYDVKMKEKGDIPEGYSVSREKKERFSLILESASTNQTSMYLCASSLGHEQYFGPGTRLTVT.

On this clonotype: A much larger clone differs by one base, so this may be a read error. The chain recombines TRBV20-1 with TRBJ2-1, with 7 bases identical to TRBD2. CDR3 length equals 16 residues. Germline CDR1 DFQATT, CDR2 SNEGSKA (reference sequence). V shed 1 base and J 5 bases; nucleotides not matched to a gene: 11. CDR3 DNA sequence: TGCAGTGCTAGAGTTAAACTAGCGCAAGGAAACAATGAGCAGTTCTTC. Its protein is CSARVKLAQGNNEQFF.

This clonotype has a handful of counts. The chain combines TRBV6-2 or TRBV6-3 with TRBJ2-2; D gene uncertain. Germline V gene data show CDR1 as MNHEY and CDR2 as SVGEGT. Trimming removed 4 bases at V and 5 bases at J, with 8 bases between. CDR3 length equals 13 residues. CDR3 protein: CASSLPETGELFF. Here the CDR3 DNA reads TGTGCCAGCAGTTTGCCAGAGACCGGGGAGCTGTTTTTT.

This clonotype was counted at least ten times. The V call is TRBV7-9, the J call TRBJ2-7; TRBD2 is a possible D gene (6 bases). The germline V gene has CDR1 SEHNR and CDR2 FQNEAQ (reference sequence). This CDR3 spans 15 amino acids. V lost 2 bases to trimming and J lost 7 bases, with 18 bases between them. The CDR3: CASSLQRAHLGEQYF. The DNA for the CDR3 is TGTGCCAGCAGCTTACAGCGGGCCCACCTGGGGGAGCAGTACTTC.

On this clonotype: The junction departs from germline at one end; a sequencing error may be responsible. The CDR3 DNA follows: TGTCCCAGCAGCTTGGGGACCTTAGGGGCCAACGTCCTGACTTTC. Amino acids: CPSSLGTLGANVLTF. The chain employs TRBV5-6 and TRBJ2-6; D may be TRBD1 or TRBD2 (5 bases each). Germline CDR1 SGHDT, CDR2 YYEEEE. This CDR3 has 15 residues.

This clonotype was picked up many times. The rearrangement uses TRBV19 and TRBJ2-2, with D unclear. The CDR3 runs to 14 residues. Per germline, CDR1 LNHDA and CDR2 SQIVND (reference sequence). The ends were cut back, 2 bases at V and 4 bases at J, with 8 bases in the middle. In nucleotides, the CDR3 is TGTGCCAGTAGTATAAGTCGGCTCACCGGGGAGCTGTTTTTT. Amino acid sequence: CASSISRLTGELFF. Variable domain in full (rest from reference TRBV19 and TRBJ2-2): DGGITQSPKYLFRKEGQNVTLSCEQNLNHDAMYWYRQDPGQGLRLIYYSQIVNDFQKGDIAEGYSVSREKKESFPLTVTSAQKNPTAFYLCASSISRLTGELFFGEGSRLTVL.

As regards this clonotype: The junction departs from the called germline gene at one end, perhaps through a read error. The CDR3 here is CSVEGQGDTGELFF. Here the CDR3 DNA reads TGCAGCGTAGAAGGACAGGGGGACACCGGGGAGCTGTTTTTT. The chain employs TRBV29-1 and TRBJ2-2; 10 bases agree with TRBD1. The CDR3 has 14 amino acids. Germline-derived CDR1 and CDR2 are SQVTM and ANQGSEA.

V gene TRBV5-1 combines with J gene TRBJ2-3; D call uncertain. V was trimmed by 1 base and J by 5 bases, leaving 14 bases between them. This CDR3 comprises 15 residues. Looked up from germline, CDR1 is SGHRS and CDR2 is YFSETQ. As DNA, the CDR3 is TGCGCCAGCAGCTTGAGTGTGGCAGCCGTAGATACGCAGTATTTT. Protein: CASSLSVAAVDTQYF.

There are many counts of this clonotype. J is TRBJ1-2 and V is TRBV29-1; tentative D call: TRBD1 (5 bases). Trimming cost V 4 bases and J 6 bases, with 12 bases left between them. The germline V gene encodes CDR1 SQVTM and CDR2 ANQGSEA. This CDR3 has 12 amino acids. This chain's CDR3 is CSVVRGRDGYTF. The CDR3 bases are TGCAGCGTTGTTCGGGGGAGGGATGGCTACACCTTC.